This T cell receptor (beta chain) was recovered during a study of cytomegalovirus exposure and HLA in healthy donors. The PCR contained 60 Vbeta and 13 Jbeta primers. Sequenced by immunoSEQ multiplex PCR; TCRdb stores in-frame clones only, minus some. The table lists 70,000 to 90,000 clones, 65% to 85% of them singletons. Findings and limits, study-wide: Apparent HLA restriction characterized most CMV-associated TCR beta chains in a later analysis.

The trim removed 10 bases at V and 1 base at J, leaving 4 bases unmatched. Germline CDR1 is WSHSY and CDR2 is SAAADI. The CDR3 length is 12 residues. With respect to this clone: What it binds is not known.

Sample: PBMCs. The chain links TRBV10-2 to TRBJ2-7, with 7 bases lining up with TRBD1. The clonotype comes from a man in his fifties or sixties in good health and CMV-seropositive. Written as DNA, the CDR3 is TGCGCCATCTCGACAGGGTCCTACGAGCAGTACTTC. It yields the protein CAISTGSYEQYF.